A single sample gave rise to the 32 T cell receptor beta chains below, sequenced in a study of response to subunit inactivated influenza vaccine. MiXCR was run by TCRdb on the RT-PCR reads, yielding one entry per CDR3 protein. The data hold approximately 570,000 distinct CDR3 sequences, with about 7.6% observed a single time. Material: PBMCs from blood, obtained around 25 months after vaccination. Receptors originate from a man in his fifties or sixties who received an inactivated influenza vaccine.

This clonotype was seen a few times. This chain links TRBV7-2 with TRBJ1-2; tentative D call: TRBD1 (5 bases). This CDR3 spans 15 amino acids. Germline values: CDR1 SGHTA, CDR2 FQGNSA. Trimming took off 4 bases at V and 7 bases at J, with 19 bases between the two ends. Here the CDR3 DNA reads TGTGCCAGCAGCTCAGCGCAGGGATTCCTTTCTGGCTACACCTTC. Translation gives CASSSAQGFLSGYTF.

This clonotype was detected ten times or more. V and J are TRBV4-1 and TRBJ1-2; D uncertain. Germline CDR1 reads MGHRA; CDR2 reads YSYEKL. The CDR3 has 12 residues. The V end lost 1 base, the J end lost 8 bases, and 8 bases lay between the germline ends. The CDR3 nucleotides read TGCGCCAGCAGCCAAGTTTCCGGCGGCTACACCTTC. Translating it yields CASSQVSGGYTF.

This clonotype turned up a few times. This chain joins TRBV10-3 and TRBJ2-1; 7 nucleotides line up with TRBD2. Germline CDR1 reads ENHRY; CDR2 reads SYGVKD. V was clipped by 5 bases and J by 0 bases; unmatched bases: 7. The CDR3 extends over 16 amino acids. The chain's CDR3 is CAISTGTTNSYNEQFF. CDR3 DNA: TGTGCCATCAGTACCGGGACTACCAACTCCTACAATGAGCAGTTCTTC.

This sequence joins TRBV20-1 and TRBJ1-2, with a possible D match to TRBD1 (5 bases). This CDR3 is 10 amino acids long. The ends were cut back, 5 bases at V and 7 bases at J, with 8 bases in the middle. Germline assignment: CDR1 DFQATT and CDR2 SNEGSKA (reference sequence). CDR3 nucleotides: TGCAGTGCTTTGGGGGGTGGCTACACCTTC. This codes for CSALGGGYTF.

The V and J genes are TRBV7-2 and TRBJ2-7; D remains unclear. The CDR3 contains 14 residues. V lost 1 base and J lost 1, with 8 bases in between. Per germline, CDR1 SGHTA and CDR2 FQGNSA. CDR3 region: CASSLESLSYEQYF. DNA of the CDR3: TGTGCCAGCAGCTTAGAGTCTTTGTCCTACGAGCAGTACTTC. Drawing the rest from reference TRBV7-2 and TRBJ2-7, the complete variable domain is GAGVSQSPSNKVTEKGKDVELRCDPISGHTALYWYRQSLGQGLEFLIYFQGNSAPDKSGLPSDRFSAERTGGSVSTLTIQRTQQEDSAVYLCASSLESLSYEQYFGPGTRLTVT.

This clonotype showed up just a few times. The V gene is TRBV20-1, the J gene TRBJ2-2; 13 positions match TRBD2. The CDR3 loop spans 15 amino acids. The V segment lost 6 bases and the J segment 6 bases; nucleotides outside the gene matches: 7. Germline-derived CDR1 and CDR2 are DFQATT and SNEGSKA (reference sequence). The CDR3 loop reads CSATGGLAGAGELFF. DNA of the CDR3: TGCAGTGCGACCGGCGGACTAGCGGGGGCCGGGGAGCTGTTTTTT.

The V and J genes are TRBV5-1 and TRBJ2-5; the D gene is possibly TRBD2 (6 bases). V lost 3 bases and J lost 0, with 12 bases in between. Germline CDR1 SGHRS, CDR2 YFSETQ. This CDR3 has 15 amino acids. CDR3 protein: CASSSGPSDQETQYF. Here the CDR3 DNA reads TGCGCCAGCAGCTCCGGCCCTAGCGACCAAGAGACCCAGTACTTC.

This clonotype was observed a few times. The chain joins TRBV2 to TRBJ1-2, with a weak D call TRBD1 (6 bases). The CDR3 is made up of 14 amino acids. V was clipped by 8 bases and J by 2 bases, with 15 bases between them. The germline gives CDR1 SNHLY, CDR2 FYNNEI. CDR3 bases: TGTGCCAGCGCAGGGGACCCATTCAACTATGGCTACACCTTC. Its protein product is CASAGDPFNYGYTF.

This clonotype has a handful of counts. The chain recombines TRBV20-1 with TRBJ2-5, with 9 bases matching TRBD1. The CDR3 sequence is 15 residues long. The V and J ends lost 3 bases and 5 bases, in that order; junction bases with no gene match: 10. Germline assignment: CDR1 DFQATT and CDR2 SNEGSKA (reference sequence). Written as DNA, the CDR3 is TGCAGTGCTAGCCGCACAGGGGGCCCCGGCGAGACCCAGTACTTC. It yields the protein CSASRTGGPGETQYF.

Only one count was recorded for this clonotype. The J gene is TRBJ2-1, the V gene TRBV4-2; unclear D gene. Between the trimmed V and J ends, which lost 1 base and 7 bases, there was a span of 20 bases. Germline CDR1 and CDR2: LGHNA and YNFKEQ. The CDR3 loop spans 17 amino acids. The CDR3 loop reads CASSQAGPGGTQNEQFF. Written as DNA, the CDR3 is TGTGCCAGCAGCCAAGCGGGTCCAGGCGGTACCCAGAATGAGCAGTTCTTC.

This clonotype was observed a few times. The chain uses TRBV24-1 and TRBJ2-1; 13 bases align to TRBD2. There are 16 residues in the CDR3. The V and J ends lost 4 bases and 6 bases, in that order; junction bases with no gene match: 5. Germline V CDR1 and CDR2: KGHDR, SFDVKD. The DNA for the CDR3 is TGTGCCACCAGTGACCTCACTAGCGGGGGGGCCAATGAGCAGTTCTTC. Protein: CATSDLTSGGANEQFF.

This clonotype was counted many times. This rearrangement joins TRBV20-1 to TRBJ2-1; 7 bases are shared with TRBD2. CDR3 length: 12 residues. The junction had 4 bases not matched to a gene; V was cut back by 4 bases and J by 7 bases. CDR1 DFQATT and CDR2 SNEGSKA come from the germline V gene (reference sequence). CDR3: CSAKRGGNEQFF. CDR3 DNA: TGCAGTGCTAAGCGGGGAGGGAATGAGCAGTTCTTC.

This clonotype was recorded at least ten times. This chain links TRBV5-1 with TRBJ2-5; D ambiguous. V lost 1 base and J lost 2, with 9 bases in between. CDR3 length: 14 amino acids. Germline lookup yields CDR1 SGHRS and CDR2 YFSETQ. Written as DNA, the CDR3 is TGCGCCAGCAGCTTGTCTCAAGCACAAGAGACCCAGTACTTC. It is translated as CASSLSQAQETQYF.

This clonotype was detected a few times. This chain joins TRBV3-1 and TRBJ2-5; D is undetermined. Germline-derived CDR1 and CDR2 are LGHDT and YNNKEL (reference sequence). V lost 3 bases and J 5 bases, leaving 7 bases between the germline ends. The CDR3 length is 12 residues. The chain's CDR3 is CASSQGWETQYF. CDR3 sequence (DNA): TGTGCCAGCAGCCAGGGTTGGGAGACCCAGTACTTC.

CDR3 DNA: TGCAGTGCTAGAGTCCGGGTGGGAGGAGATACGCAGTATTTT. Protein: CSARVRVGGDTQYF. The rearrangement links TRBV20-1 to TRBJ2-3, with TRBD2 as a possible D gene (6 bases). Trimming cost V 1 base and J 5 bases, with 13 bases left between them. Germline CDR1 is DFQATT and CDR2 is SNEGSKA (reference sequence). The CDR3 loop spans 14 amino acids.

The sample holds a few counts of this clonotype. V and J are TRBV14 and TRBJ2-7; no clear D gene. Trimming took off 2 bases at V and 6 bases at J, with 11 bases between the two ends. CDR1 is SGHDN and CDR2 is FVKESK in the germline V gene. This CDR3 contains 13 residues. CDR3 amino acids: CASSQIRQSEQYF. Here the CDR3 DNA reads TGTGCCAGCAGCCAAATAAGACAAAGCGAGCAGTACTTC.

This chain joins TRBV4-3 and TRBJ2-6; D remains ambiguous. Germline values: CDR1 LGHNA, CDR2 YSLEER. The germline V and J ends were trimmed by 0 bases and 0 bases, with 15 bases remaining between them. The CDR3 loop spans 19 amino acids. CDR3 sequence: CASSQEGALTGSGANVLTF. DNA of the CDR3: TGCGCCAGCAGCCAAGAGGGCGCCTTAACTGGCTCTGGGGCCAACGTCCTGACTTTC.

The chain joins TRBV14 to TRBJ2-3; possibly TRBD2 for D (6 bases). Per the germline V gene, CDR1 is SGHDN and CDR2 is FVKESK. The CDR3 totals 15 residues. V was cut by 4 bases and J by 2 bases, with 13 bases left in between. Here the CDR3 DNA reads TGTGCCAGCAGCCCACTAGCAGCTCACACAGATACGCAGTATTTT. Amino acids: CASSPLAAHTDTQYF.

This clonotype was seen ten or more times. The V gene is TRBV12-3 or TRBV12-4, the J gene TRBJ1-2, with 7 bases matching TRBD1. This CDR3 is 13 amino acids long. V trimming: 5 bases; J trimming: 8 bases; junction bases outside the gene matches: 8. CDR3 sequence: CASSNRGGGGYTF. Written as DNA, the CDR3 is TGTGCCAGCAGTAACAGGGGCGGGGGAGGCTACACCTTC.

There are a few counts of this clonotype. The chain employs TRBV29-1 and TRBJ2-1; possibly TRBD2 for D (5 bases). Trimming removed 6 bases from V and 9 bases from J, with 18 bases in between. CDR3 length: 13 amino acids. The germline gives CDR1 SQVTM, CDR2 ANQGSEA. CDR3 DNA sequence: TGCAGCGTAGCCCCTACTAGTCTTTTTGAGCAGTTCTTC. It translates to CSVAPTSLFEQFF.

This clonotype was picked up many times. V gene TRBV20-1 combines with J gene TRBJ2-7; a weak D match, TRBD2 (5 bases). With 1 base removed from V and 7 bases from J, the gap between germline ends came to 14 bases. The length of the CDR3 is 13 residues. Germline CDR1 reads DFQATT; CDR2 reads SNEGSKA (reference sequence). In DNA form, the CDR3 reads TGCAGTGCTAGAGCGACAACCAGAGGGGAGCAGTACTTC. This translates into CSARATTRGEQYF.

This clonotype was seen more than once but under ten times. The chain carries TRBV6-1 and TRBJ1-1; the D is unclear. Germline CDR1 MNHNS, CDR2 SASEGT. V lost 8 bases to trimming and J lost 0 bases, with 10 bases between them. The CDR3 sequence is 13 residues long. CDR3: CASASGMNTEAFF. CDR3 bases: TGTGCCAGCGCCTCGGGGATGAACACTGAAGCTTTCTTT.

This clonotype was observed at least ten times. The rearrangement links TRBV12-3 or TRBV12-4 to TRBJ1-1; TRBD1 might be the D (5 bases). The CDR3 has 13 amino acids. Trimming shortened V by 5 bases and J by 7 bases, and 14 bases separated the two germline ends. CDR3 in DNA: TGTGCCAGCAGTGGGGGACCGCGCGGTGAAGCTTTCTTT. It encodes CASSGGPRGEAFF.

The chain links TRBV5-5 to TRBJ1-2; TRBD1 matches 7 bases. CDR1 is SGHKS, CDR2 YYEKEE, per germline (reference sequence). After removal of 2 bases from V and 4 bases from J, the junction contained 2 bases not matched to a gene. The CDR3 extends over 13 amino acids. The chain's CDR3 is CASSFGTVYGYTF. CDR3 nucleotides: TGTGCCAGCAGCTTCGGGACAGTCTATGGCTACACCTTC. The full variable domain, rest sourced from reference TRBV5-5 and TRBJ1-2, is DAGVTQSPTHLIKTRGQQVTLRCSPISGHKSVSWYQQVLGQGPQFIFQYYEKEERGRGNFPDRFSARQFPNYSSELNVNALLLGDSALYLCASSFGTVYGYTFGSGTRLTVV.

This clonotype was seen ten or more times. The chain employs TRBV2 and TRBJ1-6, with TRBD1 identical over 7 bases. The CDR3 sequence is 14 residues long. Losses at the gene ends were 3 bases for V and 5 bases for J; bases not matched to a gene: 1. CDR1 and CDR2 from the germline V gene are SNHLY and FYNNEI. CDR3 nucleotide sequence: TGTGCCAGCAGTGACGGGACAGATAATTCACCCCTCCACTTT. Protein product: CASSDGTDNSPLHF.

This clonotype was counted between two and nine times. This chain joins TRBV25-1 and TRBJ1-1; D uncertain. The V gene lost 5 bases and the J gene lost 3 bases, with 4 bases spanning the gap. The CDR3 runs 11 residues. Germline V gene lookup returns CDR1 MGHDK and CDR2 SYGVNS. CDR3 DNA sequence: TGTGCCAGCAGTATGTACACTGAAGCTTTCTTT. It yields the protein CASSMYTEAFF.

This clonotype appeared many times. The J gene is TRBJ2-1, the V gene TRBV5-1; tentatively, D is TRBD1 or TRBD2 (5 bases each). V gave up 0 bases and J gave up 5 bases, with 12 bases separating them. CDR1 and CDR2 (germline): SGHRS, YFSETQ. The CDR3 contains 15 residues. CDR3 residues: CASSLARDLHNEQFF. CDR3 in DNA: TGCGCCAGCAGCTTGGCCAGGGACCTACACAATGAGCAGTTCTTC.

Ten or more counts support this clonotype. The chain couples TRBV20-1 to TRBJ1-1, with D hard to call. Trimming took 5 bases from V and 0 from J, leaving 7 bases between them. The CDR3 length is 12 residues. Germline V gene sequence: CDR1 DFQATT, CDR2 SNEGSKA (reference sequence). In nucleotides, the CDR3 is TGCAGTGCTTGGATGGTGAACACTGAAGCTTTCTTT. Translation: CSAWMVNTEAFF.

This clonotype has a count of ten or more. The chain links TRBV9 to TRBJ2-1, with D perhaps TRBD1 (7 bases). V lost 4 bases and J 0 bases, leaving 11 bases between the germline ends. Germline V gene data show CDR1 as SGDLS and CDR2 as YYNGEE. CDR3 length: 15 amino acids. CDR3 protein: CASSPRDSSYNEQFF. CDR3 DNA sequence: TGTGCCAGCAGCCCGCGGGACAGCTCCTACAATGAGCAGTTCTTC. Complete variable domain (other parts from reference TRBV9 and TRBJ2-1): DSGVTQTPKHLITATGQRVTLRCSPRSGDLSVYWYQQSLDQGLQFLIQYYNGEERAKGNILERFSAQQFPDLHSELNLSSLELGDSALYFCASSPRDSSYNEQFFGPGTRLTVL.

The CDR3 DNA is TGTGCCAGCAGCCATGGTTTGGGACGTGCCACCGGGGAGCTGTTTTTT. Protein sequence: CASSHGLGRATGELFF. The chain links TRBV14 to TRBJ2-2, with D perhaps given as TRBD1 or TRBD2 (5 bases each). V lost 3 bases and J 4 bases, leaving 15 bases between the germline ends. Looked up from germline, CDR1 is SGHDN and CDR2 is FVKESK. The CDR3 covers 16 residues.

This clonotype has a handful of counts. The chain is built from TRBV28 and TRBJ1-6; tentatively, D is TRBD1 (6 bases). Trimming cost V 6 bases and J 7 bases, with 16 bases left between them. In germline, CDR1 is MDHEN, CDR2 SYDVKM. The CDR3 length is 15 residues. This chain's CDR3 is CASRKQGLPNSPLHF. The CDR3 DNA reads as TGTGCCAGCAGGAAACAGGGACTACCAAATTCACCCCTCCACTTT.

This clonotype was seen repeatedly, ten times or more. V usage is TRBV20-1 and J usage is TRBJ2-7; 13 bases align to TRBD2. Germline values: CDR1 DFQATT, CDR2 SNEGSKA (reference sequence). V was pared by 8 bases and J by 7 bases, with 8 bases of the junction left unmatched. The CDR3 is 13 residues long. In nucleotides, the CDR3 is TGCAGTTCGTGGACTAGCGGGAGTGCAGAGCAGTACTTC. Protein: CSSWTSGSAEQYF.